The 18 T cell receptor beta chains in this list originate from one sample, sequenced in a study of multiple sclerosis patients with progressive multifocal leukoencephalopathy. Noted time point: time of PML onset. The repertoire was sequenced with immunoSEQ multiplex PCR; TCRdb's copy has only in-frame clones and lacks some. Of 25,000 to 35,000 clones listed, roughly 87% are singletons. The input for sequencing was PBMCs, taken from a patient treated with natalizumab. These TCRs come from a human donor with progressive multifocal leukoencephalopathy.

V is TRBV9 and J is TRBJ2-2, with TRBD2 identical over 13 bases. CDR3 length: 17 residues. Germline values: CDR1 SGDLS, CDR2 YYNGEE. The ends lost 4 bases at V and 4 bases at J; junction bases unmatched: 7. Written as DNA, the CDR3 is TGTGCCAGCAGCACCCCCGGGACTAGCGGGACCACCGGGGAGCTGTTTTTT. Its protein product is CASSTPGTSGTTGELFF.

The V gene is TRBV6-4, the J gene TRBJ2-7, with 10 bases matching TRBD2. J gave up 12 bases and V 2 bases, and 7 bases lay outside the gene matches. CDR1 MRHNA and CDR2 SNTAGT come from the germline V gene. CDR3 length equals 13 residues. In DNA form, the CDR3 reads TGTGCCAGCAGTGACCGGCTAGCGGGAGTGCTGTACTTC. Translating it yields CASSDRLAGVLYF.

This chain joins TRBV27 and TRBJ2-7; D not resolved. V gave up 4 bases and J gave up 1 base, with 14 bases separating them. CDR1 and CDR2 from the germline V gene are MNHEY and SMNVEV (reference sequence). The CDR3 runs 15 residues. Here the CDR3 reads CASSSGPPVSYEQYF. DNA for the CDR3: TGTGCCAGCAGTTCAGGACCCCCGGTTTCCTACGAGCAGTACTTC.

The V and J genes are TRBV6-5 and TRBJ1-5; TRBD1 is a possible D gene (6 bases). Trimming cost V 4 bases and J 7 bases, with 14 bases left between them. This CDR3 spans 14 amino acids. Germline CDR1 and CDR2: MNHEY and SVGAGI. CDR3 protein: CASSLGGAGQPQHF. CDR3 DNA: TGTGCCAGCAGTTTAGGGGGGGCGGGCCAGCCCCAGCATTTT.

The chain links TRBV6-5 to TRBJ2-1; TRBD2 aligns across 10 bases. Germline values: CDR1 MNHEY, CDR2 SVGAGI. V shed 6 bases, J shed 4 bases, and the junction held 6 bases outside the gene matches. This CDR3 comprises 15 residues. CDR3 nucleotides: TGTGCCAGCAGCCCCGGGACTAGCGAGTACAATGAGCAGTTCTTC. It yields the protein CASSPGTSEYNEQFF.

The chain joins TRBV5-6 to TRBJ1-5; D is uncertain. Germline assignment: CDR1 SGHDT and CDR2 YYEEEE. This CDR3 is 16 amino acids long. V lost 0 bases to trimming and J lost 1 base, with 11 bases between them. DNA of the CDR3: TGTGCCAGCAGCTTGGGGCCAGCGGTAAGCAATCAGCCCCAGCATTTT. It codes for CASSLGPAVSNQPQHF.

This chain connects TRBV5-4 to TRBJ2-3; no firm D call. V lost 4 bases, J lost 2 bases, and 11 bases lay in between. CDR1 and CDR2 from the germline V gene are SGHNT and YYREEE (reference sequence). This CDR3 contains 14 residues. Here the CDR3 DNA reads TGTGCCAGCAGCCCCTGGTCAGACACAGATACGCAGTATTTT. This sequence encodes CASSPWSDTDTQYF.

This chain joins TRBV2 and TRBJ2-5; a possible D gene is TRBD2 (6 bases). The V and J ends lost 8 bases and 7 bases respectively, with 14 bases between them. Per germline, CDR1 SNHLY and CDR2 FYNNEI. There are 12 residues in the CDR3. The CDR3 here is CASLPPGVTQYF. The CDR3 DNA sequence: TGTGCCAGCCTCCCGCCGGGGGTGACCCAGTACTTC.

This rearrangement joins TRBV6-1 to TRBJ2-3; 7 nucleotides agree with TRBD1. The V gene end was trimmed by 11 bases and the J gene end by 7 bases; junction bases not matched to a gene: 18. Per the germline V gene, CDR1 is MNHNS and CDR2 is SASEGT. The CDR3 spans 15 residues. The CDR3 DNA sequence: TGTGCCGCTAAACAGGGGTCCACAAGGTACTATACGCAGTATTTT. Translated: CAAKQGSTRYYTQYF.

The chain has TRBV4-3 and TRBJ2-1, with 12 nucleotides matching TRBD2. Germline V gives CDR1 LGHNA, CDR2 YSLEER. The trim removed 4 bases at V and 10 bases at J, leaving 5 bases unmatched. The CDR3 has 14 amino acids. CDR3 DNA sequence: TGCGCCAGCAGCCTAACTAGCGGGAGGCCCGAGCAGTTCTTC. It translates to CASSLTSGRPEQFF.

The chain is built from TRBV10-3 and TRBJ2-7, with D unclear. Trimming took 2 bases from V and 1 from J, leaving 6 bases between them. CDR1 and CDR2 from the germline V gene are ENHRY and SYGVKD. The CDR3 extends over 13 amino acids. The CDR3: CAISELESYEQYF. The CDR3 nucleotides read TGTGCCATCAGTGAGCTAGAGTCCTACGAGCAGTACTTC.

This clone was observed a handful of times. The chain carries TRBV12-5 and TRBJ1-3; tentatively, D is TRBD1 (5 bases). The germline V gene encodes CDR1 LGHNT and CDR2 FRNRAP. V shed 5 bases and J shed 0 bases, with 17 bases lying between them. This CDR3 region has 17 residues. The chain's CDR3 is CASGMGRRLVSGNTIYF. The CDR3 nucleotides read TGTGCTAGTGGTATGGGACGCAGGCTCGTCTCTGGAAACACCATATATTTT.

CDR3 nucleotide sequence: TGTGCCAGCAGCCCTGTAGGTCTAGGGTCCCACGAGCAGTACTTC. It translates to CASSPVGLGSHEQYF. The chain recombines TRBV28 with TRBJ2-7; D ambiguous. CDR3 length equals 15 residues. Germline V gene lookup returns CDR1 MDHEN and CDR2 SYDVKM. V lost 6 bases and J lost 5, with 20 bases in between. The complete variable domain, with remaining parts taken from reference TRBV28 and TRBJ2-7, reads DVKVTQSSRYLVKRTGEKVFLECVQDMDHENMFWYRQDPGLGLRLIYFSYDVKMKEKGDIPEGYSVSREKKERFSLILESASTNQTSMYLCASSPVGLGSHEQYFGPGTRLTVT.

The rearrangement joins TRBV11-2 to TRBJ1-4, with 7 bases that match TRBD1. V was pared by 5 bases and J by 7 bases, with 10 bases of the junction left unmatched. The CDR3 runs 15 residues. Germline loops: CDR1 SGHAT, CDR2 FQNNGV. The CDR3 DNA reads TGTGCCAGCAGCCCCCGACAGGGAGCGGGTGAAAAACTGTTTTTT. Translating gives CASSPRQGAGEKLFF.

The chain links TRBV25-1 to TRBJ2-1; 10 bases align to TRBD2. This CDR3 spans 16 amino acids. Trimming removed 5 bases from V and 3 bases from J; junction bases left unmatched: 7. The germline gives CDR1 MGHDK, CDR2 SYGVNS. The CDR3 is CASSSSGRRYYNEQFF. The CDR3 DNA sequence: TGTGCCAGCAGTTCTAGCGGGAGACGGTACTACAATGAGCAGTTCTTC.

This clone came up a few times. The genes are TRBV5-1 and TRBJ1-2; TRBD1 matches at 9 bases. The CDR3 loop spans 13 amino acids. Trimming took 2 bases from V and 8 from J; bases not matched to a gene: 4. Germline values: CDR1 SGHRS, CDR2 YFSETQ. CDR3 DNA: TGCGCCAGCAGCTTCGACAGGGGGGACGGCTACACCTTC. This translates into CASSFDRGDGYTF.

The chain links TRBV4-3 to TRBJ2-6, with TRBD2 as a possible D gene (6 bases). This CDR3 comprises 17 residues. Looked up from germline, CDR1 is LGHNA and CDR2 is YSLEER. V was cut by 0 bases and J by 0 bases, with 9 bases left in between. The CDR3 DNA follows: TGCGCCAGCAGCCAAGAAGTGGAGGGCTCTGGGGCCAACGTCCTGACTTTC. Its translation: CASSQEVEGSGANVLTF.

The genes are TRBV20-1 and TRBJ2-1, with unresolved D. Germline CDR1 is DFQATT and CDR2 is SNEGSKA (reference sequence). Trimming took 4 bases from V and 6 from J, leaving 7 bases between them. CDR3 length: 11 amino acids. The CDR3 DNA reads as TGCAGTGCTACGGACCGCAATGAGCAGTTCTTC. It translates to CSATDRNEQFF.